Presented here are 15 T cell receptor beta chains from one specimen sequenced in a study of shared clonotypes between healthy human individuals. Only CD45RO-negative cells positively selected for CCR7 counted as naive CD8 cells, so terminally differentiated effector memory CD45RA+ cells were excluded. This table comes from immunoSEQ multiplex PCR, and its TCRdb copy is limited to in-frame clones, with some not included. This table holds under 1 million clones, about 96% found once. The sample comprised naive CD8+ T cells sorted from blood. The receptors here all came from a young man in good health.

The rearrangement joins TRBV7-2 to TRBJ1-1; perhaps TRBD1 as D (6 bases). Trimming left V 1 base short and J 1 base short, with 16 bases between. CDR1 is SGHTA, CDR2 FQGNSA, per germline. The CDR3 has 17 amino acids. CDR3 DNA: TGTGCCAGCAGCTTAGACTTTTTCGGCAGGGGGAACACTGAAGCTTTCTTT. Its translation is CASSLDFFGRGNTEAFF.

This clone has only a few counts. This rearrangement joins TRBV6-5 to TRBJ2-5; D is uncertain. The germline V gene encodes CDR1 MNHEY and CDR2 SVGAGI. V lost 2 bases and J 2 bases, leaving 15 bases between the germline ends. The CDR3 is 16 amino acids. The DNA of the CDR3 is TGTGCCAGCAGTTACGGATTGGTCTTGGGACAAGAGACCCAGTACTTC. Protein: CASSYGLVLGQETQYF.

The V gene is TRBV7-6, the J gene TRBJ2-1; 7 bases align to TRBD1. The CDR3 has 16 amino acids. Germline trimming cut 5 bases from V and 0 bases from J; bases unmatched to any gene: 7. CDR1 and CDR2 (germline): SGHVS, FNYEAQ. The CDR3 reads CASSHGQASSYNEQFF. Written as DNA, the CDR3 is TGTGCCAGCAGCCATGGACAGGCCAGCTCCTACAATGAGCAGTTCTTC.

The chain employs TRBV30 and TRBJ1-1, with no clear D. Germline CDR1 GTSNPN, CDR2 SVGIG (reference sequence). CDR3 size: 12 residues. Between the trimmed V and J ends, which lost 4 bases and 1 base, there was a span of 7 bases. CDR3 sequence (DNA): TGTGCCTGGACTCGGGAGAACACTGAAGCTTTCTTT. This gives the protein CAWTRENTEAFF.

This chain uses TRBV13 with TRBJ1-4; 8 nucleotides line up with TRBD1. Germline loops: CDR1 PRHDT, CDR2 FYEKMQ (reference sequence). V was pared by 5 bases and J by 7 bases, with 18 bases of the junction left unmatched. The CDR3 length is 18 residues. CDR3 sequence (DNA): TGTGCCAGCAGCGAATTGCCCGTCGGACAGGGCGTTGGTGAAAAACTGTTTTTT. This sequence encodes CASSELPVGQGVGEKLFF.

This clone was seen only once. The chain has TRBV19 and TRBJ2-7; possibly TRBD1 for D (5 bases). The CDR3 runs 14 residues. The V end lost 8 bases, the J end lost 1 base, and 15 bases lay between the germline ends. CDR1 and CDR2 (germline): LNHDA, SQIVND (reference sequence). The CDR3 loop reads CASRPGLASYEQYF. CDR3 sequence (DNA): TGTGCCAGTCGGCCAGGGCTCGCATCCTACGAGCAGTACTTC.

The CDR3 coding sequence is TGTGCCAGCAGTTTAGATGGGACATCCACCTACGAGCAGTACTTC. The encoded protein is CASSLDGTSTYEQYF. The chain recombines TRBV27 with TRBJ2-7; TRBD1 might be the D (6 bases). Germline loops: CDR1 MNHEY, CDR2 SMNVEV (reference sequence). CDR3 length: 15 residues. Trimming took 2 bases from V and 2 from J, leaving 13 bases between them.

This chain joins TRBV19 and TRBJ2-3; D possibly uses TRBD1 or TRBD2 (5 bases each). The CDR3 length is 17 residues. CDR1 is LNHDA and CDR2 is SQIVND in the germline V gene (reference sequence). Trimming took 3 bases from V and 0 from J, leaving 16 bases between them. CDR3 nucleotide sequence: TGTGCCAGTAGTATCGCTCCGGGACGGGGAAGCACAGATACGCAGTATTTT. This translates into CASSIAPGRGSTDTQYF. The full variable domain, completed using reference TRBV19 and TRBJ2-3, is DGGITQSPKYLFRKEGQNVTLSCEQNLNHDAMYWYRQDPGQGLRLIYYSQIVNDFQKGDIAEGYSVSREKKESFPLTVTSAQKNPTAFYLCASSIAPGRGSTDTQYFGPGTRLTVL.

In nucleotides, the CDR3 is TGTGCCAGCAGCTTGGTGGATGGGGAGCTGTTTTTT. Amino acids: CASSLVDGELFF. The chain links TRBV5-6 to TRBJ2-2; no firm D call. The germline V and J ends were trimmed by 0 bases and 8 bases, with 5 bases remaining between them. The CDR3 loop spans 12 amino acids. Germline CDR1 is SGHDT and CDR2 is YYEEEE.

The rearrangement joins TRBV6-5 to TRBJ2-7; no definite D call. V was pared by 2 bases and J by 5 bases, with 19 bases between. The germline V gene has CDR1 MNHEY and CDR2 SVGAGI. The CDR3 contains 16 residues. CDR3 DNA sequence: TGTGCCAGCAGTTACCGATTTGGTGGGCAACGGGACGAGCAGTACTTC. Protein product: CASSYRFGGQRDEQYF.

This clone was detected once. This chain links TRBV7-8 with TRBJ2-7; D perhaps matches TRBD1 (6 bases). V shed 5 bases and J shed 3 bases, with 14 bases lying between them. The CDR3 has 14 residues. The germline V gene has CDR1 SGHVS and CDR2 FQNEAQ. This CDR3 reads CASSQRQGHYEQYF. For the CDR3, the DNA is TGTGCCAGCAGCCAAAGGCAGGGGCACTACGAGCAGTACTTC.

This rearrangement joins TRBV5-1 to TRBJ1-2; unclear D gene. V was cut by 4 bases and J by 4 bases, with 14 bases left in between. Per germline, CDR1 SGHRS and CDR2 YFSETQ. The CDR3 has 14 amino acids. The CDR3 sequence is CASSDEAGFYGYTF. Here the CDR3 DNA reads TGCGCCAGCAGCGACGAGGCAGGTTTCTATGGCTACACCTTC.

The gene calls are TRBV28 and TRBJ1-3; D might be TRBD1 (6 bases). Germline V lookup: CDR1 MDHEN, CDR2 SYDVKM. Trimming stripped 3 bases from V and 2 bases from J, with 11 bases between. The CDR3 is made up of 15 amino acids. Here the CDR3 reads CASSFPTGAGNTIYF. In DNA, the CDR3 is TGTGCCAGCAGTTTCCCGACAGGTGCTGGAAACACCATATATTTT.

V usage is TRBV19 and J usage is TRBJ2-3, with D perhaps TRBD1 or TRBD2 (6 bases each). The CDR3 spans 14 residues. The V end was cut by 2 bases, the J end by 2 bases, with 8 bases between. Germline V lookup: CDR1 LNHDA, CDR2 SQIVND (reference sequence). CDR3 sequence reads: CASSITGATDTQYF. The CDR3 DNA sequence: TGTGCCAGTAGTATAACGGGGGCCACAGATACGCAGTATTTT.

The CDR3 DNA reads TGTGCCAGCGACAGGGGGGCAGCAGATACGCAGTATTTT. Translation gives CASDRGAADTQYF. The chain has TRBV7-9 and TRBJ2-3, with 9 bases aligning to TRBD1. From germline, CDR1 is SEHNR and CDR2 FQNEAQ (reference sequence). The V gene end was trimmed by 8 bases and the J gene end by 4 bases; junction bases not matched to a gene: 4. The CDR3 totals 13 residues.